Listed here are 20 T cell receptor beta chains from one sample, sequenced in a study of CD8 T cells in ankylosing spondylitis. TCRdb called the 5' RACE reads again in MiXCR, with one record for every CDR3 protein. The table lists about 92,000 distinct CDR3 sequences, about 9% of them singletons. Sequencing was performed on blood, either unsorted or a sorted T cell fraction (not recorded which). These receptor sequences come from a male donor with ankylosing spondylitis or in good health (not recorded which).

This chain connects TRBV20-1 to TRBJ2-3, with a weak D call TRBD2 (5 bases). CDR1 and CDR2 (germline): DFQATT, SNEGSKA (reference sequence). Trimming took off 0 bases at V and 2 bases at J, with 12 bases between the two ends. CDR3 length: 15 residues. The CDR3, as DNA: TGCAGTGCTAGAGAAACAGCGGAGATCACAGATACGCAGTATTTT. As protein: CSARETAEITDTQYF.

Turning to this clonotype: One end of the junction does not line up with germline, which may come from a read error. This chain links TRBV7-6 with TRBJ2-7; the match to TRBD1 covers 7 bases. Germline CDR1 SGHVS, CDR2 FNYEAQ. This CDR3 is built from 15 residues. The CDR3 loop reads CASSSYRTGLYGQYF. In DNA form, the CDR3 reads TGTGCCAGCAGCTCTTACCGGACAGGACTTTACGGGCAGTACTTC.

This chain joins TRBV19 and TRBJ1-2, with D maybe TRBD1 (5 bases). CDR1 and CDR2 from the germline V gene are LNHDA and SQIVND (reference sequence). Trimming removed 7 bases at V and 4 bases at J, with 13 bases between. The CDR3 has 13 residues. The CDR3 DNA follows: TGTGCCAGTACCCCCCGGGGCTCCTATGGCTACACCTTC. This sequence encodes CASTPRGSYGYTF.

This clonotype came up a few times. The CDR3 reads CASSVGAGELFF. CDR3 DNA sequence: TGCGCCAGCAGTGTGGGGGCCGGGGAGCTGTTTTTT. The chain is built from TRBV10-2 and TRBJ2-2; TRBD1 or TRBD2 may be the D gene (5 bases each). Looked up from germline, CDR1 is WSHSY and CDR2 is SAAADI. The CDR3 consists of 12 residues. Trimming stripped 4 bases from V and 6 bases from J, with 6 bases between.

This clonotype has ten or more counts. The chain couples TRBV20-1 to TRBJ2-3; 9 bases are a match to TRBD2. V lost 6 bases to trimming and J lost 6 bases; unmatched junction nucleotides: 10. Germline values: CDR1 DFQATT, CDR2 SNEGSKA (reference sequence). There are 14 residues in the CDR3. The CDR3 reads CSANGGGAQDTQYF. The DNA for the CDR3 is TGCAGTGCCAACGGCGGGGGGGCTCAGGATACGCAGTATTTT.

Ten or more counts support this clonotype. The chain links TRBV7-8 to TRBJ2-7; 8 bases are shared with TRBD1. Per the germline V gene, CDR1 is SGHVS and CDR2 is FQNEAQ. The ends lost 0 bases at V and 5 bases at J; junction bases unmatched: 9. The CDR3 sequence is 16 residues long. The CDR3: CASSLARDRGFNEQYF. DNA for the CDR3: TGTGCCAGCAGCTTAGCCCGTGACAGGGGTTTCAACGAGCAGTACTTC.

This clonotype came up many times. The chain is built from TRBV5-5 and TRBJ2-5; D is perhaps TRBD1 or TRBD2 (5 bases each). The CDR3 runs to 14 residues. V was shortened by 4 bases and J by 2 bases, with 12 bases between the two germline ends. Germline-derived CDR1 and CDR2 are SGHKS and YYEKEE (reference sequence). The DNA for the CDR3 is TGTGCCAGCAGCCGGGACCATACACAAGAGACCCAGTACTTC. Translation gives CASSRDHTQETQYF.

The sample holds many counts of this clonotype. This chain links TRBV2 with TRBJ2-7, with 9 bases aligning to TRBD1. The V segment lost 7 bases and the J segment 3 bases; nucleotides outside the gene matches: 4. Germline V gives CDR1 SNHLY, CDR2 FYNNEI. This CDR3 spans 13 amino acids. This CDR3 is CASKGQGLYEQYF. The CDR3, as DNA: TGTGCCAGCAAGGGACAGGGCCTCTACGAGCAGTACTTC.

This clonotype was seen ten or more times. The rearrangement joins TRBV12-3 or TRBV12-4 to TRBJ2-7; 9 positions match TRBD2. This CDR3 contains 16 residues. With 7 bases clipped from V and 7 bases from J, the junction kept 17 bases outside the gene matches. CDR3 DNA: TGTGCCAGCACCTCAACTGGGCGGGGGGGCCGTGGAGAGCAGTACTTC. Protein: CASTSTGRGGRGEQYF.

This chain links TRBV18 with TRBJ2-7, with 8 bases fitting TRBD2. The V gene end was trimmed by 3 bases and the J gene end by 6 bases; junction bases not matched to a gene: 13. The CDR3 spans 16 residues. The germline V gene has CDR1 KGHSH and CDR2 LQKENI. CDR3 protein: CASSPPALAGGLEQYF. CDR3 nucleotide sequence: TGTGCCAGCTCACCCCCAGCGCTGGCGGGGGGCCTCGAGCAGTACTTC.

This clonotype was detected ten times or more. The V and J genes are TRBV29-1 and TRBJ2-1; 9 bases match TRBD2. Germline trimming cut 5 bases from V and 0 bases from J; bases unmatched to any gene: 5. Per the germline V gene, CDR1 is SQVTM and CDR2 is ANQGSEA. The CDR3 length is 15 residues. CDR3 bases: TGCAGCGTTTCTAGCGGGGTTAGCTCCTACAATGAGCAGTTCTTC. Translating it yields CSVSSGVSSYNEQFF.

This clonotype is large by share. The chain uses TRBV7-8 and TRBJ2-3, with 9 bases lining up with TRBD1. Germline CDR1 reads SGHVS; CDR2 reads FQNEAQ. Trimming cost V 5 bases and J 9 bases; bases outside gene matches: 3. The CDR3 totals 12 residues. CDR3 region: CASSPGQGTQYF. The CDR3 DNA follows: TGTGCCAGCAGCCCGGGACAGGGCACGCAGTATTTT.

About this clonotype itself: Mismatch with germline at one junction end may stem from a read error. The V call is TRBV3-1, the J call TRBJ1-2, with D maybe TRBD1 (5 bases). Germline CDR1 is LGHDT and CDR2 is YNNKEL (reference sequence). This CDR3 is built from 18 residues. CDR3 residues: CASSRYRHQNTTNYDYTF. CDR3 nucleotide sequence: TGTGCCAGCAGTCGCTACAGGCATCAAAACACCACTAACTATGACTACACCTTC.

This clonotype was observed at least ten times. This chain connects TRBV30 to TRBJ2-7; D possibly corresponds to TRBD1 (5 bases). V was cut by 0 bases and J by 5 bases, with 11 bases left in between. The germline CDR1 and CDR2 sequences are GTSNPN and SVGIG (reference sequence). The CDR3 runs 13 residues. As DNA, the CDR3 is TGTGCCTGGAGTGTAGTCCCAGGGAACGAGCAGTACTTC. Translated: CAWSVVPGNEQYF.

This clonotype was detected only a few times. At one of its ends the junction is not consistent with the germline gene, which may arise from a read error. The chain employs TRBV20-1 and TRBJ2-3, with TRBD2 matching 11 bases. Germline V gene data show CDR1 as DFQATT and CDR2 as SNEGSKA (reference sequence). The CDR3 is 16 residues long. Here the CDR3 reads CCARDRLAGSPDTQYF. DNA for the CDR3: TGCTGTGCTAGAGATCGACTAGCGGGGTCCCCCGATACGCAGTATTTT.

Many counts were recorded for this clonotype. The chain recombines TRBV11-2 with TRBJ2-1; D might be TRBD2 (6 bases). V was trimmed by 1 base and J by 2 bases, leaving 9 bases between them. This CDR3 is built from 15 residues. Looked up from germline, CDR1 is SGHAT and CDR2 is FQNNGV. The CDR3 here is CASSLARTTYNEQFF. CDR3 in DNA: TGTGCCAGCAGCTTAGCTCGGACTACCTACAATGAGCAGTTCTTC.

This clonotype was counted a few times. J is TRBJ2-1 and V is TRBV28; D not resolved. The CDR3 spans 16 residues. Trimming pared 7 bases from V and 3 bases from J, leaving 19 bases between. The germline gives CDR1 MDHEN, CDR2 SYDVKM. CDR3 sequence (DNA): TGTGCCAGCACTCGCCCACCCTCGACGAACTACAATGAGCAGTTCTTC. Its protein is CASTRPPSTNYNEQFF. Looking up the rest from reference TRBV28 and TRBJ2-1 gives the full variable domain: DVKVTQSSRYLVKRTGEKVFLECVQDMDHENMFWYRQDPGLGLRLIYFSYDVKMKEKGDIPEGYSVSREKKERFSLILESASTNQTSMYLCASTRPPSTNYNEQFFGPGTRLTVL.

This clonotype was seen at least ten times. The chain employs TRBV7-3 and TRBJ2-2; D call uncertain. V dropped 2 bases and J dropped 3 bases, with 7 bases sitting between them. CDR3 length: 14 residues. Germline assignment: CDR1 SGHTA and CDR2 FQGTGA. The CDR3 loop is CASSLEVYTGELFF. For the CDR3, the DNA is TGTGCCAGCAGCTTAGAGGTTTACACCGGGGAGCTGTTTTTT.

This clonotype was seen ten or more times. In DNA form, the CDR3 reads TGTGCCAGCAGCCTACTAGCGGGCGTCAACAATGAGCAGTTCTTC. This encodes CASSLLAGVNNEQFF. V is TRBV12-3 or TRBV12-4 and J is TRBJ2-1; 9 positions match TRBD2. With V trimmed by 6 bases and J by 5 bases, 8 bases remained unmatched. The CDR3 extends over 15 amino acids.

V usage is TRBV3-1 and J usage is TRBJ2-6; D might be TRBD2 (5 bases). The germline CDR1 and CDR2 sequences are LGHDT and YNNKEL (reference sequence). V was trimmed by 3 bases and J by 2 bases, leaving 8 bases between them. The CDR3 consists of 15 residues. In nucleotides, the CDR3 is TGTGCCAGCAGCCAGGAGGTCCCTGGGGCCAACGTCCTGACTTTC. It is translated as CASSQEVPGANVLTF.